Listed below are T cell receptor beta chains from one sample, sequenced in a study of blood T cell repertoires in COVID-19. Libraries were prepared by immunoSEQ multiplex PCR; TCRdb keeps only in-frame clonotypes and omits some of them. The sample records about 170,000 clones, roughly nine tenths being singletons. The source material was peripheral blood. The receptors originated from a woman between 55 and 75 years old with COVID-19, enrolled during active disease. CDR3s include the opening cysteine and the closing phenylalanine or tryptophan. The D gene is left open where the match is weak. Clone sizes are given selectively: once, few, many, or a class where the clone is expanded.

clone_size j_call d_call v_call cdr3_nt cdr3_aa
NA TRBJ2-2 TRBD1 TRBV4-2 TGTGCCAGCAGCCAAGCGGACAGGGGAACCGGGGAGCTGTTTTTT CASSQADRGTGELFF
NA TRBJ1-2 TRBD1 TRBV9 TGTGCCAGCAGCTCAACGAAACAGGGGTTTAACTATGGCTACACCTTC CASSSTKQGFNYGYTF
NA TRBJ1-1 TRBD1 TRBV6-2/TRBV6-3 TGTGCCAGCAGTCGGGACAGGGTGAACACTGAAGCTTTCTTT CASSRDRVNTEAFF
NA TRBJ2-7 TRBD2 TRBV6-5 TGTGCCAGCAGTTACGAAGCGGGAGGCGACGAGCAGTACTTC CASSYEAGGDEQYF
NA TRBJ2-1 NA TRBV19 TGTGCCAGTAGGGAAGGGGCAGGGGACTCCTACAATGAGCAGTTCTTC CASREGAGDSYNEQFF
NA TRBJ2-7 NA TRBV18 TGTGCCAGCTCACAAAACAGGGATTTAGAGCAGTACTTC CASSQNRDLEQYF
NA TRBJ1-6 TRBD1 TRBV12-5 TGTGCTAGTGGTTCGACAGGGGGTCTTTCACCCCTCCACTTT CASGSTGGLSPLHF
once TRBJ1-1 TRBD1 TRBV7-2 TGTGCCAGCAGCTCCGGACAGGGGAACACTGAAGCTTTCTTT CASSSGQGNTEAFF
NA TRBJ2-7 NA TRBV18 TGTGCCAGCTCACCATATGAACGGGGGGCCCCCTACGAGCAGTACTTC CASSPYERGAPYEQYF
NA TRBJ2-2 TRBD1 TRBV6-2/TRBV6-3 TGTGCCAGCAGTTACTCGTTGGACAGGACGACCGGTCACGGGGAGCTGTTTTTT CASSYSLDRTTGHGELFF
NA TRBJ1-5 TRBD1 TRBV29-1 TGCAGCGTTGGACAGGGGGTCGATCAGCCCCAGCATTTT CSVGQGVDQPQHF
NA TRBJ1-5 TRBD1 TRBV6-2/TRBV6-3 TGTGCCAGCAGCCGAGGACAGGGCAGCAATCAGCCCCAGCATTTT CASSRGQGSNQPQHF
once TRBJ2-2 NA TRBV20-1 TGCAGTGCTAGTAAGGTTAGCGGAGTCCCCGGGGAGCTGTTTTTT CSASKVSGVPGELFF
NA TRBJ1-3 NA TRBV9 TGTGCCAGCAGCGCACAGGGTGGAGGTATCAACACCATATATTTT CASSAQGGGINTIYF
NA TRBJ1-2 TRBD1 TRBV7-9 TGTGCCAGCAGCTTAGATCAGGGGGCACACTATGGCTACACCTTC CASSLDQGAHYGYTF
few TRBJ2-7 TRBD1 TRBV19 TGTGCCAGTAACTTGGGACAGGGGGCCTACGAGCAGTACTTC CASNLGQGAYEQYF
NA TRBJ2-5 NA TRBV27 TGTGCCAGCAGCCCCGCGGGCATCCAAGAGACCCAGTACTTC CASSPAGIQETQYF
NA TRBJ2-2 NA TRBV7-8 TGTGCCAGCAGCTCTCTCTCACAGGGATCGGACACCGGGGAGCTGTTTTTT CASSSLSQGSDTGELFF
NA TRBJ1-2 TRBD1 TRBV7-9 TGTGCCAGCAGCTCGACAGGGGGCTGGGGCTACACCTTC CASSSTGGWGYTF
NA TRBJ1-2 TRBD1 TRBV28 TGTGCCAGCAGTTCCGCGGGGTGGCAGGGGGCGATTTGGGGCTACACCTTC CASSSAGWQGAIWGYTF
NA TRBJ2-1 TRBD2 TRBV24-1 TGTGCCACCAGCCCGCTAGCGGGAGATTACAATGAGCAGTTCTTC CATSPLAGDYNEQFF
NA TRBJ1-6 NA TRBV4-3 TGCGCCAGCAGCCAAGATCCGGACGGGGGATATAATTCACCCCTCCACTTT CASSQDPDGGYNSPLHF
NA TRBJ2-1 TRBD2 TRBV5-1 TGCGCCAGCAGCCCCCCAGGGTTAGCGGGAGGTAATGAGCAGTTCTTC CASSPPGLAGGNEQFF
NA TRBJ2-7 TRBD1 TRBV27 TGTGCCAGCAGTTACGGGACAGGGATCAACGAGCAGTACTTC CASSYGTGINEQYF
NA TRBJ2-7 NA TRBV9 TGTGCCAGCAGCGTAGGGGGCAAGGCGGACTACGAGCAGTACTTC CASSVGGKADYEQYF
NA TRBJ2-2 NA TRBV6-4 TGTGCCAGCAGTGCCCACTATCCGAACACCGGGGAGCTGTTTTTT CASSAHYPNTGELFF
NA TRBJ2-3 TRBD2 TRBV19 TGTGCCAGTAGTGGGATAGCGGGTCGCACAGATACGCAGTATTTT CASSGIAGRTDTQYF
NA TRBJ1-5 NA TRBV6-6 TGTGCCAGCAGTGCGACGGGGGGCAATCAGCCCCAGCATTTT CASSATGGNQPQHF
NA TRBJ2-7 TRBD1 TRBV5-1 TGCGCCAGCAGCTTGGATGGACAGGGCTACGAGCAGTACTTC CASSLDGQGYEQYF
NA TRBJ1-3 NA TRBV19 TGTGCCAGTACCCCCCGGGACATCTACTCTGGAAACACCATATATTTT CASTPRDIYSGNTIYF
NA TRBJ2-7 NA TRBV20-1 TGCAGTGCTCCTCTAGGTGAGCAGTACTTC CSAPLGEQYF
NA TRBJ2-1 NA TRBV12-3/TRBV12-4 TGTGCCAGCACAGGTTACAATGAGCAGTTCTTC CASTGYNEQFF
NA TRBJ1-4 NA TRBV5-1 TGCGCCAGCAGCTTGGGAATCAGCGGTTATAATGAAAAACTGTTTTTT CASSLGISGYNEKLFF
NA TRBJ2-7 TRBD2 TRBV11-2 TGTGCCAGCAGCCGAACTCAGGCGGGGGGGCGCTACGAGCAGTACTTC CASSRTQAGGRYEQYF
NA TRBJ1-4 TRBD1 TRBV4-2 TGTGCCAGCAGCCAAACCCGACAGGGGAGAAGGGGCGAAAAACTGTTTTTT CASSQTRQGRRGEKLFF
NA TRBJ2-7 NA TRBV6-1 TGTGCCAGCAGTGAAGGGCGGGGCCGCGAGCAGTACTTC CASSEGRGREQYF
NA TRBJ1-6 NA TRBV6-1 TGTGCCAGCAGTGAAGTGGCAGGGCCCAATTCACCCCTCCACTTT CASSEVAGPNSPLHF
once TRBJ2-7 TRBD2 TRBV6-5 TGTGCCAGCAGCGTAGGGACTAGCGGGGTCTACGAGCAGTACTTC CASSVGTSGVYEQYF
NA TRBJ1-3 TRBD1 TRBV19 TGTGCCAGTAGCCGACAGGGGACTGGAAACACCATATATTTT CASSRQGTGNTIYF
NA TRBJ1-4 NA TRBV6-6 TGTGCCAGCAGTGCCTCGGGGGGTACGCTTGGTGAAAAACTGTTTTTT CASSASGGTLGEKLFF
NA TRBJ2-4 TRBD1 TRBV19 TGTGCCAGTAGTATATCCCCCGGACAGGTAGGAATTCAGTACTTC CASSISPGQVGIQYF
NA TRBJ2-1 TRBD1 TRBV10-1 TGCGCCAGCAGTCTAAACTCGGGGACAGGGGGCAATGAGCAGTTCTTC CASSLNSGTGGNEQFF
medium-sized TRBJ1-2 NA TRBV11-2 TGTGCCAGCAGCTTAGGGCAATTGGGCGGCTACACCTTC CASSLGQLGGYTF
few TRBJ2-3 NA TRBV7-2 TGTGCCAGCAGCGCGAGACAGGGAGGTTCAACAGATACGCAGTATTTT CASSARQGGSTDTQYF
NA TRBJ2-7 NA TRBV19 TGTGCCACCCACCGTTCTCTAGCGAGCTCCTACGAGCAGTACTTC CATHRSLASSYEQYF
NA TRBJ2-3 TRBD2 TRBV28 TGTGCCAGCACCCCTAGCGGTTTTACAGATACGCAGTATTTT CASTPSGFTDTQYF
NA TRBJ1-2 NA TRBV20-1 TGCAGTGCTTCTCTTGGCTACACCTTC CSASLGYTF
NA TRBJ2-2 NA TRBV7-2 TGTGCCAGCAGCTTAGAAGGGAGACTTATTACCGGGGAGCTGTTTTTT CASSLEGRLITGELFF
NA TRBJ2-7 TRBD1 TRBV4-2 TGTGCCAGCAGCCTATGGGACAGGGAGGGCGAGCAGTACTTC CASSLWDREGEQYF
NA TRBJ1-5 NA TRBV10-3 TGTGCCATCAGTGAGCCCCTTTCGCCCCAGCATTTT CAISEPLSPQHF
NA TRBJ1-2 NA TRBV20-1 TGCAGTGCCCGCAGGGGAGATGGCTACACCTTC CSARRGDGYTF
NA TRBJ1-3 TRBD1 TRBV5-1 TGCGCCAGCAGCTCGTTGGGACAGGGCTCCGGAAACACCATATATTTT CASSSLGQGSGNTIYF